Reported below is one TCR beta chain. As yet, its antigen is unknown. The source of the sample is a study of T cells in localized non-small cell lung cancer. The ends were cut back, 5 bases at V and 7 bases at J, with 21 bases in the middle. CDR1 is MNHNY, CDR2 SVGAGI, per germline (reference sequence). This CDR3 contains 16 residues. Study-wide results and limits: Appearances in adjacent lung were noted for a median about 60 of the top 100 tumor clones. Longer overall survival was linked to higher blood T cell density. Clonality peaked in uninvolved adjacent lung rather than tumor.

Only in-frame clones appear in the TCRdb table, and some are missing; sequencing was by immunoSEQ multiplex PCR. The sample holds around 24,000 clones; approximately 88% are singletons and the top ten take 22%. This sequence joins TRBV6-6 and TRBJ2-1, with D maybe TRBD2 (6 bases). The starting material was peripheral blood, obtained before any cancer treatment. This receptor was obtained from a man between 40 and 70 years old with stage I squamous cell lung carcinoma. CDR3 nucleotides: TGTGCCAGCAGTCCCCGGGCGGGGCCGTCTGGGAATGAGCAGTTCTTC. Its translation is CASSPRAGPSGNEQFF.